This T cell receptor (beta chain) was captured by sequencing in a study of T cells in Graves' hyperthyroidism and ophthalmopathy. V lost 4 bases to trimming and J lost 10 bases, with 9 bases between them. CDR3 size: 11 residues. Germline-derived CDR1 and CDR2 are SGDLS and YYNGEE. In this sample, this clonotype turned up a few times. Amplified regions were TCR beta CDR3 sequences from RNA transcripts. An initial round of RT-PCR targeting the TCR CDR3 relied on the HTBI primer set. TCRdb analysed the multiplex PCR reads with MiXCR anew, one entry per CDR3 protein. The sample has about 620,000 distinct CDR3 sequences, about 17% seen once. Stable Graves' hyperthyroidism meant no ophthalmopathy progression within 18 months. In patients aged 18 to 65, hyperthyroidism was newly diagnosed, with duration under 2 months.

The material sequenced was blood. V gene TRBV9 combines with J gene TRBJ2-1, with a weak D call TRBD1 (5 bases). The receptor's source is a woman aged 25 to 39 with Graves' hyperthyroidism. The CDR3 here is CASSRAGEQFF. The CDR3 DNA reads TGTGCCAGCAGCCGGGCAGGGGAGCAGTTCTTC.